The 15 T cell receptor beta chains reported below all come from one sample, sequenced in a study of graft-versus-host responses after intestinal transplantation. TCRdb's copy holds only in-frame clones and misses some; the assay was immunoSEQ multiplex PCR. The data hold around 19,000 clones, with under 50% observed a single time. The specimen was alloreactive CD4+ T cells from a mixed lymphocyte reaction culture, collected before intestinal transplant. The subset: CFSE-low proliferating T cells sorted from roughly 6-day pre-transplant mixed lymphocyte reaction (GvH or HvG direction). Source of these receptors: a human patient who received an intestinal transplant.

There are a few counts of this clone. This sequence joins TRBV6-5 and TRBJ1-1; possible D gene TRBD1, 5 bases. CDR3 size: 14 residues. Germline CDR1 MNHEY, CDR2 SVGAGI. Trimming pared 4 bases from V and 5 bases from J, leaving 14 bases between. CDR3 bases: TGTGCCAGCAGTTGGGGCCCAGGGAGGACTGAAGCTTTCTTT. This codes for CASSWGPGRTEAFF.

The chain uses TRBV11-2 and TRBJ2-1, with D hard to call. Trimming took 5 bases from V and 0 from J, leaving 11 bases between them. The CDR3 has 15 residues. Germline V gene data show CDR1 as SGHAT and CDR2 as FQNNGV. This CDR3 is CASSPPGSSYNEQFF. CDR3 in DNA: TGTGCCAGCAGCCCTCCAGGAAGCTCCTACAATGAGCAGTTCTTC.

This clone was detected a few times. This chain links TRBV6-9 with TRBJ1-1; 9 bases line up with TRBD1. The CDR3 loop spans 19 amino acids. Trimming took 4 bases from V and 4 from J; bases not matched to a gene: 19. Germline V gene lookup returns CDR1 MNHGY and CDR2 SVAAGI. The DNA for the CDR3 is TGTGCCAGCAGTTTATCTAGCTATCCTAGACAGGGGGGGGGCACTGAAGCTTTCTTT. It specifies CASSLSSYPRQGGGTEAFF.

The chain couples TRBV7-2 to TRBJ2-4; 8 bases agree with TRBD2. The length of the CDR3 is 14 residues. V trimming: 4 bases; J trimming: 10 bases; junction bases outside the gene matches: 9. The germline V gene has CDR1 SGHTA and CDR2 FQGNSA. The CDR3 reads CASSSTGLAGIQYF. CDR3 nucleotide sequence: TGTGCCAGCAGCTCGACCGGACTAGCTGGTATTCAGTACTTC. The full variable domain, in which reference TRBV7-2 and TRBJ2-4 provide the parts outside the CDR3, is GAGVSQSPSNKVTEKGKDVELRCDPISGHTALYWYRQSLGQGLEFLIYFQGNSAPDKSGLPSDRFSAERTGGSVSTLTIQRTQQEDSAVYLCASSSTGLAGIQYFGAGTRLSVL.

This chain links TRBV5-4 with TRBJ2-2; 8 bases are a match to TRBD2. The CDR3 extends over 17 amino acids. Germline assignment: CDR1 SGHNT and CDR2 YYREEE (reference sequence). V lost 9 bases and J lost 0; bases outside the gene matches: 13. CDR3 nucleotide sequence: TGTGCCACCCAGGGCCGGAAAGCGGGGGCGAACACCGGGGAGCTGTTTTTT. Protein: CATQGRKAGANTGELFF. Full variable domain (remainder filled in from reference TRBV5-4 and TRBJ2-2): ETGVTQSPTHLIKTRGQQVTLRCSSQSGHNTVSWYQQALGQGPQFIFQYYREEENGRGNFPPRFSGLQFPNYSSELNVNALELDDSALYLCATQGRKAGANTGELFFGEGSRLTVL.

The gene calls are TRBV5-1 and TRBJ1-2; D may be TRBD1 (6 bases). Trimming left V 4 bases short and J 8 bases short, with 18 bases between. CDR1 SGHRS and CDR2 YFSETQ come from the germline V gene. The CDR3 has 14 residues. The CDR3 protein is CASSTSHGTIGYTF. The CDR3 DNA reads TGCGCCAGCAGCACCAGCCATGGGACAATCGGCTACACCTTC.

The chain links TRBV7-3 to TRBJ2-2; D might be TRBD1 (5 bases). The CDR3 extends over 13 amino acids. Germline-derived CDR1 and CDR2 are SGHTA and FQGTGA. With 5 bases removed from V and 6 bases from J, the gap between germline ends came to 10 bases. The CDR3 sequence is CASSLQASGELFF. The DNA of the CDR3 is TGTGCCAGCAGCCTACAGGCTTCCGGGGAGCTGTTTTTT.

This clone turned up a few times. The CDR3 sequence: CASSLSGALKETQYF. The CDR3 bases are TGTGCCAGCAGTTTGAGTGGGGCGTTAAAAGAGACCCAGTACTTC. The chain carries TRBV6-5 and TRBJ2-5; a possible D gene is TRBD1 (5 bases). Trimming pared 4 bases from V and 3 bases from J, leaving 15 bases between. CDR1 is MNHEY and CDR2 is SVGAGI in the germline V gene. The CDR3 loop spans 15 amino acids.

This sequence joins TRBV7-3 and TRBJ2-1; the D gene is possibly TRBD1 (6 bases). Deletions cut 3 bases from V and 5 bases from J, with 8 bases between. This CDR3 region has 13 residues. CDR1 is SGHTA and CDR2 is FQGTGA in the germline V gene. The CDR3 spells CASSFDRNNEQFF. The CDR3 coding sequence is TGTGCCAGCAGCTTTGACAGGAACAATGAGCAGTTCTTC.

V and J are TRBV6-6 and TRBJ2-5, with 11 positions matching TRBD1. Germline trimming cut 0 bases from V and 5 bases from J; bases unmatched to any gene: 5. Germline CDR1 MNHNY, CDR2 SVGAGI (reference sequence). This CDR3 contains 16 residues. The CDR3 DNA sequence: TGTGCCAGCAGTTACTCGATAGGGACAGGGGGGGAGACCCAGTACTTC. Translating it yields CASSYSIGTGGETQYF.

The V gene is TRBV19, the J gene TRBJ1-1; 8 bases are shared with TRBD1. V trimming: 4 bases; J trimming: 4 bases; junction bases outside the gene matches: 5. This CDR3 spans 14 amino acids. CDR1 and CDR2 (germline): LNHDA, SQIVND (reference sequence). The CDR3: CASSTQGAPTEAFF. DNA for the CDR3: TGTGCCAGTAGTACCCAGGGGGCGCCCACTGAAGCTTTCTTT.

This chain links TRBV12-5 with TRBJ1-5; TRBD1 agrees at 7 bases. V dropped 0 bases and J dropped 3; count of bases not matched to a gene: 8. Germline lookup yields CDR1 LGHNT and CDR2 FRNRAP. CDR3 length: 17 amino acids. The CDR3, as DNA: TGTGCTAGTGGTTTGGTAATCACGGGACAGTTCAATCAGCCCCAGCATTTT. Amino acids: CASGLVITGQFNQPQHF.

The chain uses TRBV20-1 and TRBJ1-1; D might be TRBD1 (5 bases). There are 11 residues in the CDR3. The germline V and J ends were trimmed by 6 bases and 10 bases, with 15 bases remaining between them. Germline CDR1 DFQATT, CDR2 SNEGSKA (reference sequence). Written as DNA, the CDR3 is TGCAGTGCCGGGACTTTGACGGGAGCTTTCTTT. It codes for CSAGTLTGAFF.

The chain has TRBV18 and TRBJ1-1; no clear D. Germline CDR1 KGHSH, CDR2 LQKENI. The V end lost 6 bases, the J end lost 2 bases, and 16 bases lay between the germline ends. The CDR3 has 15 amino acids. Here the CDR3 DNA reads TGTGCCAGCTCTCCCGGCATCACAGCAAACACTGAAGCTTTCTTT. Amino acid sequence: CASSPGITANTEAFF.

This chain uses TRBV4-1 with TRBJ2-7, with a weak D call TRBD2 (6 bases). Germline CDR1 reads MGHRA; CDR2 reads YSYEKL. V dropped 7 bases and J dropped 0 bases, with 13 bases sitting between them. CDR3 length: 14 residues. CDR3 in DNA: TGCGCCAGCACCCCGGGAGTCAACTCCTACGAGCAGTACTTC. Its translation is CASTPGVNSYEQYF.